This T cell receptor beta chain was retrieved from a study of blood T cell repertoires in COVID-19. Study background: Some COVID-19 samples were acute and others convalescent; all came from the United States, Italy and Spain. Sample material is recorded as cDNA or gDNA derived from T cells, B-cell-depleted T cells, or PBMCs.

Germline trimming cut 3 bases from V and 3 bases from J; bases unmatched to any gene: 0. The germline gives CDR1 SEHNR, CDR2 FQNEAQ (reference sequence). CDR3 length equals 14 residues. Cohorts were assigned according to the clinical history that participants reported. Methods used by the authors: The authors estimated nucleated cell counts from reference gene primer amplification. Assay: immunoSEQ multiplex PCR; the TCRdb copy retains only in-frame clones and omits some. D and trimming come from the DNA, and the V and J calls and clone size come from that table. Of about 160,000 clones listed, around nine tenths are singletons.

The origin of this receptor is a woman aged 50 to 65 who had recovered from COVID-19. The chain employs TRBV7-9 and TRBJ2-5; 11 bases agree with TRBD2. The sample was PBMCs or T cells enriched from blood (not recorded which). The CDR3 region has the DNA TGTGCCAGCAGCTTGGGACTAGCGGAAGAGACCCAGTACTTC. Translating it yields CASSLGLAEETQYF.